A selection of T cell receptor beta chains follows, all from one sample in a study of graft-versus-host responses after intestinal transplantation. The repertoire was sequenced with immunoSEQ multiplex PCR; TCRdb's copy has only in-frame clones and lacks some. Here the sample spans around 19,000 clones, approximately 46% being singletons. The source material was alloreactive CD4+ T cells from a mixed lymphocyte reaction culture, sampled before intestinal transplant. The receptors were gathered from a human patient who received an intestinal transplant. CDR3s include the opening cysteine and the closing phenylalanine or tryptophan. A D gene is named only where the DNA matches it firmly. A row's size may be missing; if present it is once, few, many or a size class.

TRBD1 | TRBJ1-1 | few | TRBV2 | CARETGTPTEAFF | TGTGCCAGGGAGACAGGGACCCCCACTGAAGCTTTCTTT
- | TRBJ2-3 | few | TRBV18 | CASSPTLTDTQYF | TGTGCCAGCTCACCGACTCTCACAGATACGCAGTATTTT
- | TRBJ2-3 | few | TRBV12-5 | CASGLVIGVSTDTQYF | TGTGCTAGTGGTTTGGTAATAGGGGTTAGCACAGATACGCAGTATTTT
TRBD1 | TRBJ1-1 | - | TRBV6-5 | CASSTRTGAAEAFF | TGTGCCAGCAGTACCCGGACAGGGGCAGCTGAAGCTTTCTTT
TRBD1 | TRBJ2-7 | - | TRBV7-9 | CASSFVAGGTYEQYF | TGTGCCAGCAGCTTTGTGGCAGGGGGCACCTACGAGCAGTACTTC
TRBD2 | TRBJ2-2 | - | TRBV5-1 | CASSGTSGGVTGELFF | TGCGCCAGCAGCGGAACTAGCGGGGGAGTCACCGGGGAGCTGTTTTTT
- | TRBJ1-6 | - | TRBV6-6 | CASSSRLNNSPLHF | TGTGCCAGCAGTTCCAGATTAAATAATTCACCCCTCCACTTT
TRBD2 | TRBJ2-1 | few | TRBV5-1 | CASSLRLAGGSYNEQFF | TGCGCCAGCAGCTTACGACTAGCGGGGGGGTCCTACAATGAGCAGTTCTTC
TRBD1 | TRBJ1-1 | - | TRBV27 | CASSLIRGRGNTEAFF | TGTGCCAGCAGTCTTATAAGGGGGCGAGGGAACACTGAAGCTTTCTTT
TRBD2 | TRBJ2-1 | - | TRBV5-1 | CASSERGGNYNEQFF | TGCGCCAGCAGCGAACGGGGGGGAAATTACAATGAGCAGTTCTTC
TRBD1 | TRBJ1-2 | few | TRBV29-1 | CSVDNRGQNYGYTF | TGCAGCGTTGACAACAGGGGACAGAACTATGGCTACACCTTC
TRBD1 | TRBJ1-1 | - | TRBV18 | CASSPSQGADTEAFF | TGTGCCAGCTCACCATCCCAGGGGGCGGACACTGAAGCTTTCTTT
TRBD2 | TRBJ2-3 | once | TRBV6-5 | CASSFGGGIDTQYF | TGTGCCAGCAGTTTTGGGGGGGGAATAGATACGCAGTATTTT
TRBD2 | TRBJ2-5 | - | TRBV7-2 | CASSDLAGDTQYF | TGTGCCAGCAGCGACCTAGCGGGGGATACCCAGTACTTC
TRBD1 | TRBJ1-2 | - | TRBV7-8 | CASSLLTGTGYTF | TGTGCCAGCAGCTTATTGACAGGGACCGGCTACACCTTC
- | TRBJ1-3 | few | TRBV2 | CAARTWQGLSGNTIYF | TGTGCCGCCAGGACCTGGCAGGGACTCTCTGGAAACACCATATATTTT
TRBD1 | TRBJ1-1 | - | TRBV18 | CASSPDRAVTEAFF | TGTGCCAGCTCACCGGACAGGGCCGTCACTGAAGCTTTCTTT
- | TRBJ1-6 | - | TRBV9 | CASSPHAVALKSNSPLHF | TGTGCCAGCAGCCCCCACGCGGTGGCCCTCAAGTCTAATTCACCCCTCCACTTT
- | TRBJ1-2 | - | TRBV7-8 | CASSLIENYGYTF | TGTGCCAGCAGCCTTATAGAAAACTATGGCTACACCTTC
- | TRBJ1-3 | - | TRBV5-1 | CASSSGISGNTIYF | TGCGCCAGCAGTTCAGGGATCTCTGGAAACACCATATATTTT
TRBD1 | TRBJ2-2 | once | TRBV5-4 | CASSLGGQGRTGELFF | TGTGCCAGCAGCTTGGGGGGACAGGGGCGCACCGGGGAGCTGTTTTTT
TRBD1 | TRBJ1-3 | - | TRBV19 | CASSTRTGGGNTIYF | TGTGCCAGTAGTACCCGGACAGGGGGTGGAAACACCATATATTTT
- | TRBJ2-1 | - | TRBV27 | CASASLREQFF | TGTGCCAGCGCTAGCTTAAGGGAGCAGTTCTTC
TRBD1 | TRBJ1-1 | - | TRBV18 | CASSPQRSGGTGEAFF | TGTGCCAGCTCACCACAACGGTCAGGGGGAACGGGTGAAGCTTTCTTT
- | TRBJ1-4 | - | TRBV15 | CATRAQDIANEKLFF | TGTGCCACCAGAGCTCAGGACATAGCTAATGAAAAACTGTTTTTT
- | TRBJ1-1 | few | TRBV5-1 | CASSSDRFGAEAFF | TGCGCCAGCAGCTCTGACAGGTTCGGAGCTGAAGCTTTCTTT
TRBD2 | TRBJ2-5 | - | TRBV9 | CASSVDVSGEYGETQYF | TGTGCCAGCAGCGTAGATGTTAGCGGGGAATACGGAGAGACCCAGTACTTC
- | TRBJ2-2 | few | TRBV6-6 | CASSYSTPLSPGELFF | TGTGCCAGCAGTTACTCGACTCCACTTTCACCCGGGGAGCTGTTTTTT
- | TRBJ2-2 | - | TRBV19 | CASRTGLGGTGELFF | TGTGCCAGTAGGACGGGTTTGGGGGGTACCGGGGAGCTGTTTTTT
- | TRBJ2-7 | - | TRBV18 | CASSPLQGVDYEQYF | TGTGCCAGCTCACCACTACAGGGTGTGGACTACGAGCAGTACTTC
- | TRBJ2-2 | - | TRBV6-5 | CASTLGQLATGELFF | TGTGCCAGCACCTTAGGACAGCTTGCCACCGGGGAGCTGTTTTTT
- | TRBJ1-5 | - | TRBV6-5 | CASTEGSYSNQPQHF | TGTGCCAGCACAGAGGGCTCCTATAGCAATCAGCCCCAGCATTTT
TRBD1 | TRBJ1-6 | few | TRBV6-5 | CASSYLSTGRNSPLHF | TGTGCCAGCAGTTACTTGTCGACAGGGAGGAATTCACCCCTCCACTTT
- | TRBJ1-6 | - | TRBV11-3 | CASSLDGLNSPLHF | TGTGCCAGCAGCTTAGATGGCCTTAATTCACCCCTCCACTTT
TRBD2 | TRBJ2-3 | - | TRBV6-5 | CASGWRAGGPGTQYF | TGTGCCAGCGGATGGCGAGCGGGGGGGCCGGGTACGCAGTATTTT
- | TRBJ1-4 | - | TRBV5-4 | CASSPQGNEKLFF | TGTGCCAGCAGCCCACAGGGTAATGAAAAACTGTTTTTT
- | TRBJ1-6 | few | TRBV6-1 | CAGQLSSYNSPLHF | TGTGCCGGGCAATTAAGCTCCTATAATTCACCCCTCCACTTT
TRBD1 | TRBJ1-1 | - | TRBV10-3 | CAMSGDRGGTEAFF | TGTGCCATGTCCGGGGACAGGGGGGGCACTGAAGCTTTCTTT
- | TRBJ1-1 | - | TRBV19 | CASRGAGSLTEAFF | TGTGCCAGTCGGGGGGCAGGCTCCCTGACTGAAGCTTTCTTT
- | TRBJ2-7 | - | TRBV6-1 | CASSETPLGVPSEQYF | TGTGCCAGCAGTGAGACCCCTCTCGGGGTTCCCTCCGAGCAGTACTTC
- | TRBJ2-5 | few | TRBV5-1 | CASQRLGGQETQYF | TGCGCCAGCCAACGTTTAGGAGGACAAGAGACCCAGTACTTC
- | TRBJ1-2 | - | TRBV19 | CASENYGYTF | TGTGCCAGTGAGAATTATGGCTACACCTTC